The 18 T cell receptor beta chains in this list originate from one sample, sequenced in a study of blood T cell repertoires in COVID-19. Method: immunoSEQ multiplex PCR; TCRdb's copy keeps in-frame clones and lacks some. This table holds 540,000 or so clones, around 90% found once. The material sequenced was peripheral blood. These receptors originate from a woman between 50 and 59 years old with COVID-19, enrolled during active disease.

The CDR3 here is CSVLRSVQVATDTQYF. CDR3 nucleotide sequence: TGCAGCGTTTTGCGAAGTGTGCAAGTAGCAACAGATACGCAGTATTTT. The genes are TRBV29-1 and TRBJ2-3; D remains ambiguous. This CDR3 is built from 16 residues. V was shortened by 5 bases and J by 3 bases, with 21 bases between the two germline ends. Per the germline V gene, CDR1 is SQVTM and CDR2 is ANQGSEA.

The chain recombines TRBV6-5 with TRBJ1-4, with D tentatively TRBD1 (5 bases). Per the germline V gene, CDR1 is MNHEY and CDR2 is SVGAGI. The CDR3 sequence is 13 residues long. V shed 6 bases and J shed 7 bases, with 12 bases lying between them. The DNA for the CDR3 is TGTGCCAGCAGGATGGACGGGGGTGAAAAACTGTTTTTT. Its protein is CASRMDGGEKLFF.

CDR3 in amino acids: CASSPTGVEQYF. The CDR3 DNA reads as TGTGCCAGCAGCCCGACAGGGGTCGAGCAGTACTTC. The gene calls are TRBV7-7 and TRBJ2-7; TRBD1 matches at 8 bases. There are 12 residues in the CDR3. V gave up 5 bases and J gave up 6 bases; unmatched junction bases: 3. Germline V gene lookup returns CDR1 SSHAT and CDR2 FNYEAQ (reference sequence).

The chain joins TRBV19 to TRBJ1-1; unclear D gene. The CDR3 covers 15 residues. Trimming took off 3 bases at V and 0 bases at J, with 11 bases between the two ends. CDR1 and CDR2 (germline): LNHDA, SQIVND (reference sequence). CDR3 loop: CASSILPGVNTEAFF. DNA for the CDR3: TGTGCCAGTAGTATTTTACCGGGAGTGAACACTGAAGCTTTCTTT.

The chain couples TRBV4-2 to TRBJ1-2, with TRBD1 identical over 11 bases. Trimming at V came to 2 bases and at J to 4 bases, leaving 6 bases not matched to a gene. The germline V gene encodes CDR1 LGHNA and CDR2 YNFKEQ. This CDR3 contains 16 residues. CDR3 amino acids: CASSQIGQGATYGYTF. The CDR3 DNA sequence: TGTGCCAGCAGCCAAATCGGACAGGGGGCGACCTATGGCTACACCTTC.

The CDR3: CSASGLAGAKDTQYF. DNA of the CDR3: TGCAGTGCTAGTGGACTAGCGGGGGCAAAAGATACGCAGTATTTT. This chain connects TRBV20-1 to TRBJ2-3; 13 positions match TRBD2. CDR1 and CDR2 from the germline V gene are DFQATT and SNEGSKA (reference sequence). J lost 5 bases, V lost 3 bases, and 5 bases had no gene match. The CDR3 has 15 residues.

This clone was recorded only once. DNA of the CDR3: TGTGCCAGCCAAGGGGGCACTGAAGCTTTCTTT. This translates into CASQGGTEAFF. This rearrangement joins TRBV7-9 to TRBJ1-1; TRBD1 might be the D (6 bases). In germline, CDR1 is SEHNR, CDR2 FQNEAQ (reference sequence). The CDR3 is made up of 11 amino acids. The V gene lost 8 bases and the J gene lost 4 bases, with 8 bases spanning the gap.

This chain connects TRBV30 to TRBJ1-4; no reliable D call. CDR1 is GTSNPN and CDR2 is SVGIG in the germline V gene (reference sequence). Trimming shortened V by 0 bases and J by 4 bases, and 12 bases separated the two germline ends. This CDR3 region has 15 residues. CDR3 sequence reads: CAWSVPGGLNEKLFF. The CDR3 nucleotides read TGTGCCTGGAGTGTACCGGGAGGCCTTAATGAAAAACTGTTTTTT.

This sequence joins TRBV2 and TRBJ1-2; TRBD1 agrees at 9 bases. V dropped 6 bases and J dropped 5; count of bases not matched to a gene: 10. This CDR3 has 15 amino acids. Germline V gives CDR1 SNHLY, CDR2 FYNNEI. The CDR3 DNA follows: TGTGCCAGCAGCTCACAGGGGGCGGGAAGTTATGGCTACACCTTC. Its translation is CASSSQGAGSYGYTF.

This chain uses TRBV7-2 with TRBJ2-5, with 10 bases matching TRBD1. Losses at the gene ends were 7 bases for V and 5 bases for J; bases not matched to a gene: 13. The CDR3 spans 16 residues. Germline CDR1 and CDR2: SGHTA and FQGNSA. The CDR3 loop is CASTHSRQGAGETQYF. The CDR3 nucleotides read TGTGCCAGCACCCATAGCCGACAGGGGGCTGGGGAGACCCAGTACTTC.

The J gene is TRBJ2-3, the V gene TRBV6-1; a possible D gene is TRBD2 (6 bases). The CDR3 runs 15 residues. Trimming took off 3 bases at V and 5 bases at J, with 15 bases between the two ends. CDR1 and CDR2 (germline): MNHNS, SASEGT. The CDR3 loop reads CASSEGHKGLDTQYF. The CDR3 DNA follows: TGTGCCAGCAGTGAGGGCCATAAGGGACTAGATACGCAGTATTTT.

The rearrangement uses TRBV9 and TRBJ2-2; 8 bases fit TRBD1. This CDR3 has 14 amino acids. CDR1 and CDR2 (germline): SGDLS, YYNGEE. Trimming took 3 bases from V and 7 from J; bases not matched to a gene: 5. CDR3 loop: CASSARTGGGELFF. DNA of the CDR3: TGTGCCAGCAGCGCCCGAACAGGGGGCGGGGAGCTGTTTTTT.

Concerning this clone itself: The sample carries other DNA sequences with the same CDR3. V usage is TRBV3-1 (or the pseudogene TRBV3-2) and J usage is TRBJ2-2; D is ambiguous. This CDR3 spans 13 amino acids. V lost 8 bases and J lost 0, with 7 bases in between. Germline-derived CDR1 and CDR2 are LGHDT and YNNKEL (reference sequence). The CDR3 sequence: CASRRANTGELFF. The CDR3, as DNA: TGTGCCAGCCGACGGGCGAACACCGGGGAGCTGTTTTTT.

In its sample, this clone was seen a few times. The genes are TRBV20-1 and TRBJ2-7, with 7 bases lining up with TRBD2. V lost 6 bases, J lost 3 bases, and 2 bases stayed unmatched. Germline loops: CDR1 DFQATT, CDR2 SNEGSKA (reference sequence). The CDR3 runs 11 residues. For the CDR3, the DNA is TGCAGTGCCATAGCGGGCTACGAGCAGTACTTC. The encoded protein is CSAIAGYEQYF.

This chain joins TRBV2 and TRBJ2-2; D is unclear. Germline V gene data show CDR1 as SNHLY and CDR2 as FYNNEI. The V end lost 5 bases, the J end lost 0 bases, and 7 bases lay between the germline ends. The CDR3 totals 14 residues. CDR3 residues: CASSFHTNTGELFF. CDR3 bases: TGTGCCAGCAGTTTCCACACGAACACCGGGGAGCTGTTTTTT. Complete variable domain (other parts from reference TRBV2 and TRBJ2-2): EPEVTQTPSHQVTQMGQEVILRCVPISNHLYFYWYRQILGQKVEFLVSFYNNEISEKSEIFDDQFSVERPDGSNFTLKIRSTKLEDSAMYFCASSFHTNTGELFFGEGSRLTVL.

V and J are TRBV6-6 and TRBJ1-1, with D perhaps TRBD1 (6 bases). V lost 2 bases to trimming and J lost 5 bases, with 12 bases between them. CDR3 size: 14 residues. Germline assignment: CDR1 MNHNY and CDR2 SVGAGI (reference sequence). In DNA form, the CDR3 reads TGTGCCAGCAGTTACCAATCACAGGGTACTGAAGCTTTCTTT. Amino acids: CASSYQSQGTEAFF.

The rearrangement links TRBV19 to TRBJ1-6; TRBD1 agrees at 8 bases. V gave up 4 bases and J gave up 2 bases; unmatched junction bases: 4. The CDR3 contains 16 residues. Germline CDR1 reads LNHDA; CDR2 reads SQIVND (reference sequence). The CDR3 nucleotides are TGTGCCAGTAGTACTCAACAGGGGGCCTATAATTCACCCCTCCACTTT. Its protein is CASSTQQGAYNSPLHF.

The V and J genes are TRBV7-6 and TRBJ2-5; 7 positions agree with TRBD2. Germline loops: CDR1 SGHVS, CDR2 FNYEAQ. The length of the CDR3 is 12 residues. Trimming took 5 bases from V and 5 from J; bases not matched to a gene: 2. CDR3 region: CASSLGRETQYF. CDR3 nucleotide sequence: TGTGCCAGCAGCCTCGGGAGGGAGACCCAGTACTTC. The full variable domain, its missing parts supplied by reference TRBV7-6 and TRBJ2-5, is GAGVSQSPRYKVTKRGQDVALRCDPISGHVSLYWYRQALGQGPEFLTYFNYEAQQDKSGLPNDRFSAERPEGSISTLTIQRTEQRDSAMYRCASSLGRETQYFGPGTRLLVL.